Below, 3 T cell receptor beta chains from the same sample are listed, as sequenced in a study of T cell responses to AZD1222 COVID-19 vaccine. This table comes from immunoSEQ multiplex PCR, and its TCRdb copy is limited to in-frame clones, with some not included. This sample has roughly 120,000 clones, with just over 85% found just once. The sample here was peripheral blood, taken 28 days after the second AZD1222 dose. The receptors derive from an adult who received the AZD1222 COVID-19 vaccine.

The CDR3 nucleotides read TGCGCCAGCAGCTTGAACGCCGCGGCGGATGAGCAGTTCTTC. It specifies CASSLNAAADEQFF. V gene TRBV5-1 combines with J gene TRBJ2-1; no reliable D call. The germline V gene encodes CDR1 SGHRS and CDR2 YFSETQ. V lost 1 base, J lost 8 bases, and 13 bases lay in between. The CDR3 runs to 14 residues.

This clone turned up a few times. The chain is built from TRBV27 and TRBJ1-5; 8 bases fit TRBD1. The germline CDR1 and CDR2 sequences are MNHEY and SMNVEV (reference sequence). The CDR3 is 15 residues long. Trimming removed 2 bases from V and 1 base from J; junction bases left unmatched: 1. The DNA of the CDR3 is TGTGCCAGCAGTTTAACAGGGGGAAGCAATCAGCCCCAGCATTTT. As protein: CASSLTGGSNQPQHF.

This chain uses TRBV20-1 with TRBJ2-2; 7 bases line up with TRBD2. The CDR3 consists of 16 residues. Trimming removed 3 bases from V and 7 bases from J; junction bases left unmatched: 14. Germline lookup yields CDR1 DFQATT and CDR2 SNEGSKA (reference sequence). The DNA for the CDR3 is TGCAGTGCTAGTGGGCTAGCGGCTAAAGGGGACGGGGAGCTGTTTTTT. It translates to CSASGLAAKGDGELFF.